Listed below are T cell receptor beta chains from one sample, sequenced in a study of human T cells and chemical hapten exposure. Using its own MiXCR run on the RACE reads, TCRdb lists one record per CDR3 protein. The table has under 90,000 distinct CDR3 sequences, roughly 8.5% seen once. The sequenced sample was whole blood, obtained in connection with sensitization to the hapten diphenylcyclopropenone (DPC). The receptors here all came from a woman in her fifties or sixties with alopecia areata. Some clones in this sample may be carry-over from other donors' samples. Both conserved end residues are part of each CDR3. A D gene is named only where the DNA matches it firmly. Clone size is not always given. Where it is, it says once, few, many or a class for expanded clones.

CDR3 | DNA | V | size | J | D | length
CSATTSGRANEQFF | TGCAGTGCGACAACTAGCGGGAGGGCCAATGAGCAGTTCTTC | TRBV20-1 | few | TRBJ2-1 | TRBD2 | 14
CASSLRTGIGNTIYF | TGTGCCAGCAGTCTTCGGACAGGGATTGGAAACACCATATATTTT | TRBV3-1 | many | TRBJ1-3 | TRBD1 | 15
CASSPDRGLYEQYF | TGCGCCAGCAGCCCGGACAGGGGACTCTACGAGCAGTACTTC | TRBV4-3 | few | TRBJ2-7 | TRBD1 | 14
CASKGAVTGELFF | TGTGCCAGCAAGGGGGCGGTGACCGGGGAGCTGTTTTTT | TRBV27 | . | TRBJ2-2 | TRBD1 | 13
CASSGLVSNQPQHF | TGCGCCAGCAGTGGGCTCGTAAGCAATCAGCCCCAGCATTTT | TRBV10-2 | few | TRBJ1-5 | . | 14
CSARTSGGTGELFF | TGCAGTGCGCGGACTAGCGGGGGGACCGGGGAGCTGTTTTTT | TRBV20-1 | . | TRBJ2-2 | TRBD2 | 14
CSARDGGLQETQYF | TGCAGTGCTAGAGACGGCGGGCTGCAAGAGACCCAGTACTTC | TRBV20-1 | few | TRBJ2-5 | . | 14
CASSLEPRQEASNQPQHF | TGTGCCAGCAGCTTAGAGCCCCGACAGGAGGCGAGCAATCAGCCCCAGCATTTT | TRBV7-6 | . | TRBJ1-5 | . | 18
CASSPGQNQPQHF | TGTGCCAGCAGCCCGGGACAAAATCAGCCCCAGCATTTT | TRBV3-1 | . | TRBJ1-5 | . | 13
CASSLVGTPTANQPQHF | TGTGCCAGCAGTTTAGTGGGAACCCCTACTGCCAATCAGCCCCAGCATTTT | TRBV12-3/TRBV12-4 | few | TRBJ1-5 | . | 17
CSANSQRKYGEQFF | TGCAGTGCTAATTCCCAGCGGAAGTACGGTGAGCAGTTCTTC | TRBV20-1 | many | TRBJ2-1 | . | 14
CASSPTGRQETQYF | TGTGCCAGCAGCCCTACCGGGAGACAAGAGACCCAGTACTTC | TRBV12-3/TRBV12-4 | few | TRBJ2-5 | . | 14
CASSRGSSGNTIYF | TGTGCCAGCAGCCGCGGCAGCTCTGGAAACACCATATATTTT | TRBV6-5 | many | TRBJ1-3 | . | 14
CASSQERYEQYF | TGTGCCAGCTCGCAGGAGCGCTACGAGCAGTACTTC | TRBV18 | . | TRBJ2-7 | . | 12
CASSVDTAGGDPQYF | TGTGCCAGCAGCGTAGACACTGCCGGGGGGGATCCGCAGTATTTT | TRBV9 | few | TRBJ2-3 | TRBD2 | 15
CASSLGGKETQYF | TGTGCCAGCAGCTTGGGGGGGAAAGAGACCCAGTACTTC | TRBV5-4 | . | TRBJ2-5 | . | 13
CASSYETGVGKTQYF | TGTGCCAGCAGTTACGAGACAGGGGTTGGAAAGACCCAGTACTTC | TRBV6-5 | . | TRBJ2-5 | TRBD1 | 15
CASTASGSHEQYF | TGTGCCAGTACCGCCTCGGGGAGCCACGAGCAGTACTTC | TRBV19 | . | TRBJ2-7 | . | 13
CASSEYRVNQPQHF | TGTGCCAGCAGTGAATATAGAGTCAATCAGCCCCAGCATTTT | TRBV25-1 | many | TRBJ1-5 | . | 14
CASSFDISTDTQYF | TGTGCCAGCAGCTTTGACATTAGCACAGATACGCAGTATTTT | TRBV7-3 | many | TRBJ2-3 | . | 14
CASSEGQGLRQPQHF | TGTGCCAGCAGCGAAGGACAGGGATTGAGGCAGCCCCAGCATTTT | TRBV27 | . | TRBJ1-5 | TRBD1 | 15
CASSETGRSTEAFF | TGTGCCAGCAGTGAGACTGGACGTAGCACTGAAGCTTTCTTT | TRBV6-1 | few | TRBJ1-1 | . | 14
CSVEDGGGREQYF | TGCAGCGTTGAAGATGGGGGGGGACGCGAGCAGTACTTC | TRBV29-1 | few | TRBJ2-7 | TRBD2 | 13
CASASGNNQPQHF | TGTGCCAGCGCTTCAGGAAATAATCAGCCCCAGCATTTT | TRBV2 | many | TRBJ1-5 | . | 13
CASSSTGAGAKNIQYF | TGTGCCAGCAGCTCCACAGGGGCAGGGGCCAAAAACATTCAGTACTTC | TRBV5-4 | . | TRBJ2-4 | TRBD1 | 16
CAISGANEKLFF | TGTGCCATCTCGGGGGCTAATGAAAAACTGTTTTTT | TRBV6-6 | many | TRBJ1-4 | . | 12
CASSYARSGQPQHF | TGTGCCAGCAGTTACGCCAGGTCGGGACAGCCCCAGCATTTT | TRBV6-5 | few | TRBJ1-5 | . | 14
CASSGRTGSYNSPLHF | TGTGCCAGCAGTGGGAGGACAGGCTCCTATAATTCACCCCTCCACTTT | TRBV28 | few | TRBJ1-6 | TRBD1 | 16
CASSLEVARSYEQYF | TGTGCCAGCAGCTTGGAAGTGGCCAGATCCTACGAGCAGTACTTC | TRBV5-6 | many | TRBJ2-7 | . | 15
CASRDSYEQYF | TGTGCCAGCAGGGACTCCTACGAGCAGTACTTC | TRBV28 | few | TRBJ2-7 | . | 11
CSARVQRTGQTYEQYF | TGCAGTGCTAGAGTCCAGAGGACAGGCCAAACCTACGAGCAGTACTTC | TRBV20-1 | . | TRBJ2-7 | TRBD1 | 16
CASSLLVLTSGGTKPYEQYF | TGTGCCAGCAGCTTACTCGTATTGACTAGCGGGGGGACCAAACCCTACGAGCAGTACTTC | TRBV7-2 | . | TRBJ2-7 | TRBD2 | 20
CASSSAGNQPQHF | TGTGCCAGTAGTAGCGCGGGCAATCAGCCCCAGCATTTT | TRBV19 | few | TRBJ1-5 | . | 13
CASSQPPGQGISGANVLTF | TGTGCCAGCAGTCAACCCCCGGGACAGGGAATCTCTGGGGCCAACGTCCTGACTTTC | TRBV6-1 | . | TRBJ2-6 | TRBD1 | 19
CASSSTSDYFRETQYF | TGTGCCAGCAGCTCGACTAGCGACTACTTTAGGGAGACCCAGTACTTC | TRBV7-2 | few | TRBJ2-5 | TRBD2 | 16
CASSPRRTAGELFF | TGTGCCAGCAGCCCCCGTCGGACTGCTGGGGAGCTGTTTTTT | TRBV9 | few | TRBJ2-2 | . | 14
CASSVALASPNWADTQYF | TGTGCCAGCAGCGTAGCACTCGCATCCCCGAACTGGGCAGATACGCAGTATTTT | TRBV9 | . | TRBJ2-3 | . | 18
CASTLGANTEAFF | TGTGCCAGCACTCTGGGGGCAAACACTGAAGCTTTCTTT | TRBV12-3/TRBV12-4 | . | TRBJ1-1 | . | 13
CASSFRGSGELFF | TGTGCCAGCAGTTTCCGGGGATCCGGGGAGCTGTTTTTT | TRBV28 | many | TRBJ2-2 | . | 13
CAAGALANYGYTF | TGTGCCGCCGGGGCCCTAGCTAACTATGGCTACACCTTC | TRBV19 | few | TRBJ1-2 | . | 13
CASKGTSGGALRTDTQYF | TGTGCCAGTAAAGGGACTAGCGGGGGGGCCTTGAGGACAGATACGCAGTATTTT | TRBV19 | . | TRBJ2-3 | TRBD2 | 18
CASRGATNEKLFF | TGTGCCAGCCGAGGGGCGACTAATGAAAAACTGTTTTTT | TRBV27 | . | TRBJ1-4 | . | 13
CASSQVAGGTQYF | TGTGCCAGCAGCCAGGTGGCCGGCGGGACCCAGTACTTC | TRBV3-1 | . | TRBJ2-5 | . | 13
CASSEGRGGAFF | TGTGCCAGCAGTGAGGGTAGGGGGGGAGCTTTCTTT | TRBV6-1 | . | TRBJ1-1 | . | 12
CASSGGTTRSDTQYF | TGTGCCAGCAGTGGGGGGACCACCCGGTCAGATACGCAGTATTTT | TRBV2 | few | TRBJ2-3 | . | 15
CASSLGTASSYEQYF | TGCGCCAGCAGCTTGGGAACAGCTAGCTCCTACGAGCAGTACTTC | TRBV5-1 | . | TRBJ2-7 | . | 15
CASVGRGDQPQHF | TGTGCCAGCGTAGGAAGGGGGGATCAGCCCCAGCATTTT | TRBV2 | many | TRBJ1-5 | . | 13
CASSLGPQVISGANVLTF | TGTGCCAGCAGCTTAGGGCCCCAGGTTATTTCTGGGGCCAACGTCCTGACTTTC | TRBV7-9 | few | TRBJ2-6 | . | 18
CSASKGEGTYEGQYF | TGCAGTGCATCGAAAGGGGAAGGGACCTACGAAGGGCAGTACTTC | TRBV20-1 | few | TRBJ2-7 | . | 15
CSARDLAKREGPADTQYF | TGCAGTGCTAGAGATCTCGCCAAGCGGGAAGGACCCGCAGATACGCAGTATTTT | TRBV20-1 | few | TRBJ2-3 | TRBD2 | 18
CASGTGVRNYGYTF | TGTGCCAGCGGGACAGGGGTACGCAACTATGGCTACACCTTC | TRBV18 | few | TRBJ1-2 | TRBD1 | 14
CATSESSTANEQFF | TGTGCCACCAGTGAGTCTTCTACAGCCAATGAGCAGTTCTTC | TRBV24-1 | . | TRBJ2-1 | . | 14
CATSRRGDRKAEAFF | TGTGCCACCAGCCGAAGGGGGGACAGGAAGGCTGAAGCTTTCTTT | TRBV15 | many | TRBJ1-1 | TRBD1 | 15
CSVGNTEAFF | TGCAGCGTTGGGAACACTGAAGCTTTCTTT | TRBV29-1 | . | TRBJ1-1 | . | 10
CASSLLTGAADTQYF | TGTGCCAGCAGCTTACTAACAGGGGCAGCGGATACGCAGTATTTT | TRBV11-2 | few | TRBJ2-3 | TRBD1 | 15
CASGQGPSYEQYF | TGCGCCAGTGGACAGGGGCCCTCCTACGAGCAGTACTTC | TRBV4-1 | many | TRBJ2-7 | TRBD1 | 13
CASSLPGGLEQYF | TGTGCCAGCAGCTTACCAGGGGGCCTCGAGCAGTACTTC | TRBV7-2 | few | TRBJ2-7 | TRBD1 | 13